At least ten counts were recorded for the clone carrying this T cell receptor (beta chain). No antigen is known for it. Unique molecular identifiers (one per individual cDNA molecule) were attached. Via MiXCR, TCRdb re-called the 5' RACE reads, giving one row per CDR3 protein. The table records roughly 76,000 distinct CDR3 sequences, over 9% of them present only once. The sample is drawn from a study of early T cells in non-severe SARS-CoV-2 infection. Study as a whole: Chains from this unsorted whole-blood bulk RNA could not be paired.

Study-wide results and limits: The study's VDJdb matching favored anti-spike CD8 responses and missed private and CD4 specificities.

The CDR3 length is 17 residues. V dropped 1 base and J dropped 0 bases, with 18 bases sitting between them. Germline CDR1 SQVTM, CDR2 ANQGSEA. Sequencing was performed on whole blood. The V and J genes are TRBV29-1 and TRBJ1-1; D perhaps matches TRBD1 (5 bases). The sequence was collected from an adult who was a healthcare worker with PCR-confirmed SARS-CoV-2 infection or an uninfected control (not recorded which). In nucleotides, the CDR3 is TGCAGCGTTGAAGGGGGCAGGAGACATCTAATGAACACTGAAGCTTTCTTT. Translating gives CSVEGGRRHLMNTEAFF.